These 16 T cell receptor beta chains were all obtained from the same sample, sequenced in a study of T cell responses to AZD1222 COVID-19 vaccine. Sequenced by immunoSEQ multiplex PCR; TCRdb stores in-frame clones only, minus some. The table includes 95,000 to 110,000 clones, around 92% detected once. The specimen was peripheral blood, collected on day 0 of AZD1222 vaccination. The source of these receptors is an adult in good health.

The rearrangement uses TRBV5-1 and TRBJ1-1; 8 bases line up with TRBD1. J gave up 7 bases and V 0 bases, and 8 bases lay outside the gene matches. The CDR3 contains 15 residues. CDR1 and CDR2 (germline): SGHRS, YFSETQ. CDR3 DNA sequence: TGCGCCAGCAGCTTGGGGGGACAGGCGACTAATGAAGCTTTCTTT. As protein: CASSLGGQATNEAFF.

The V call is TRBV5-3, the J call TRBJ2-7; D gene ambiguous. TRBV5-3 is designated an ORF whose function remains uncertain. The V end was cut by 4 bases, the J end by 2 bases, with 19 bases between. The CDR3 sequence is 16 residues long. CDR3 in DNA: TGTGCCAGAAGCCGCTCCTTTCTCTCTCCCGCCTACGAGCAGTACTTC. Its translation: CARSRSFLSPAYEQYF.

The chain couples TRBV28 to TRBJ2-7; 15 bases line up with TRBD2. CDR1 is MDHEN, CDR2 SYDVKM, per germline. Trimming at V came to 6 bases and at J to 3 bases, leaving 3 bases not matched to a gene. The CDR3 totals 15 residues. CDR3 amino acids: CASRRTSGRVYEQYF. The CDR3, as DNA: TGTGCCAGCAGGCGGACTAGCGGGAGGGTCTACGAGCAGTACTTC.

The chain joins TRBV4-2 to TRBJ2-7; TRBD1 matches 9 bases. This CDR3 is 14 amino acids long. V was pared by 0 bases and J by 9 bases, with 6 bases of the junction left unmatched. Germline loops: CDR1 LGHNA, CDR2 YNFKEQ. The CDR3 sequence is CASSQETGGSGQYF. The CDR3 bases are TGTGCCAGCAGCCAAGAAACAGGGGGCTCGGGGCAGTACTTC.

The chain has TRBV5-1 and TRBJ2-7, with 8 bases identical to TRBD2. This CDR3 comprises 15 residues. After removal of 3 bases from V and 3 bases from J, the junction contained 8 bases not matched to a gene. From germline, CDR1 is SGHRS and CDR2 YFSETQ. CDR3 residues: CASSSTAGALYEQYF. CDR3 in DNA: TGCGCCAGCAGCTCCACAGCGGGAGCGCTCTACGAGCAGTACTTC.

The chain employs TRBV9 and TRBJ2-1, with TRBD1 identical over 9 bases. Losses at the gene ends were 0 bases for V and 7 bases for J; bases not matched to a gene: 20. This CDR3 is built from 20 residues. The germline V gene has CDR1 SGDLS and CDR2 YYNGEE. The chain's CDR3 is CASSVDLTGQGMGRRNEQFF. The CDR3 nucleotides are TGTGCCAGCAGCGTAGATTTAACGGGACAGGGAATGGGTAGAAGAAATGAGCAGTTCTTC.

This chain connects TRBV19 to TRBJ2-7, with no clear D. CDR3 length equals 16 residues. Germline CDR1 reads LNHDA; CDR2 reads SQIVND (reference sequence). The germline V and J ends were trimmed by 5 bases and 5 bases, with 22 bases remaining between them. CDR3 protein: CASSSHPGSVRDEQYF. Written as DNA, the CDR3 is TGTGCCAGTAGTTCACACCCCGGGTCTGTTCGTGACGAGCAGTACTTC.

The rearrangement uses TRBV7-2 and TRBJ2-2; 9 bases agree with TRBD1. Germline-derived CDR1 and CDR2 are SGHTA and FQGNSA. J gave up 2 bases and V 4 bases, and 2 bases lay outside the gene matches. The CDR3 has 15 amino acids. CDR3 residues: CASSSQGANTGELFF. In nucleotides, the CDR3 is TGTGCCAGCAGCTCACAGGGGGCCAACACCGGGGAGCTGTTTTTT.

This chain links TRBV27 with TRBJ1-5; no clear D gene. In germline, CDR1 is MNHEY, CDR2 SMNVEV (reference sequence). This CDR3 spans 14 amino acids. The V gene lost 2 bases and the J gene lost 0 bases, with 5 bases spanning the gap. The CDR3 spells CASSLGDSNQPQHF. CDR3 nucleotides: TGTGCCAGCAGTTTAGGGGATAGCAATCAGCCCCAGCATTTT.

The chain uses TRBV29-1 and TRBJ2-1; D remains ambiguous. Germline CDR1 reads SQVTM; CDR2 reads ANQGSEA. The V end was cut by 4 bases, the J end by 1 base, with 8 bases between. The CDR3 loop spans 13 amino acids. Here the CDR3 reads CSVAGSSYNEQFF. The CDR3 nucleotides are TGCAGCGTTGCCGGCAGTTCCTACAATGAGCAGTTCTTC.

CDR3 bases: TGTGCCAGCAGCCCTGGACAGGGTAGCACAGATACGCAGTATTTT. Protein: CASSPGQGSTDTQYF. The rearrangement joins TRBV7-2 to TRBJ2-3, with 8 bases aligning to TRBD1. V lost 5 bases to trimming and J lost 0 bases; unmatched junction nucleotides: 4. The CDR3 has 15 residues. Per germline, CDR1 SGHTA and CDR2 FQGNSA. The entire variable domain, with the rest obtained from reference TRBV7-2 and TRBJ2-3, is as follows: GAGVSQSPSNKVTEKGKDVELRCDPISGHTALYWYRQSLGQGLEFLIYFQGNSAPDKSGLPSDRFSAERTGGSVSTLTIQRTQQEDSAVYLCASSPGQGSTDTQYFGPGTRLTVL.

V gene TRBV11-3 combines with J gene TRBJ2-1; TRBD2 matches at 7 bases. CDR3 length: 13 residues. Germline CDR1 reads SGHNT; CDR2 reads YENEEA. With 2 bases clipped from V and 9 bases from J, the junction kept 4 bases outside the gene matches. CDR3 sequence (DNA): TGTGCCAGCAGCTTACGCGGGAGTTTTGAGCAGTTCTTC. It encodes CASSLRGSFEQFF.

The CDR3 DNA is TGTGCCATCAGTGGGCAGAGCAATCAGCCCCAGCATTTT. Translated, it gives CAISGQSNQPQHF. The chain joins TRBV10-3 to TRBJ1-5; D not resolved. Between the trimmed V and J ends, which lost 4 bases and 1 base, there was a span of 5 bases. In germline, CDR1 is ENHRY, CDR2 SYGVKD. The CDR3 loop spans 13 amino acids.

This chain uses TRBV6-2 or TRBV6-3 with TRBJ1-1; the D is unclear. The CDR3 covers 13 residues. Per germline, CDR1 MNHEY and CDR2 SVGEGT. The V and J ends lost 2 bases and 1 base respectively, with 5 bases between them. CDR3 sequence (DNA): TGTGCCAGCAGTTACCCCGGGAACACTGAAGCTTTCTTT. It codes for CASSYPGNTEAFF.

The rearrangement uses TRBV7-2 and TRBJ2-2; the match to TRBD2 covers 10 bases. The germline CDR1 and CDR2 sequences are SGHTA and FQGNSA. The CDR3 contains 15 residues. Trimming at V came to 5 bases and at J to 3 bases, leaving 3 bases not matched to a gene. CDR3 nucleotides: TGTGCCAGCAGCCTAAGCGGGAGGGACACCGGGGAGCTGTTTTTT. This codes for CASSLSGRDTGELFF.

This clone was observed a handful of times. The V gene is TRBV7-9, the J gene TRBJ1-3; possibly TRBD1 for D (6 bases). Trimming stripped 4 bases from V and 0 bases from J, with 16 bases between. Germline CDR1 and CDR2: SEHNR and FQNEAQ (reference sequence). The CDR3 has 17 residues. The CDR3 here is CASSSDRNYGSGNTIYF. As DNA, the CDR3 is TGTGCCAGCAGCTCCGACAGGAATTACGGCTCTGGAAACACCATATATTTT.